This entry features one TCR beta chain sequence. No antigen is known for it. The data derive from a study of T cell responses to AZD1222 COVID-19 vaccine. The table came from immunoSEQ multiplex PCR; TCRdb's copy has only in-frame clones and leaves some out. Here the sample spans more than 110,000 clones, 93% being singletons. General study results and limits: Among AZD1222 vaccinees, only six were seropositive at baseline.

The CDR3 sequence is 17 residues long. With 0 bases removed from V and 0 bases from J, the gap between germline ends came to 12 bases. This clonotype was obtained from an adult in good health. The sequenced sample was peripheral blood, obtained on day 0 of AZD1222 vaccination. The chain is built from TRBV23-1 and TRBJ1-5; D is undetermined. Being an ORF, TRBV23-1 has a function that is uncertain. DNA of the CDR3: TGCGCCAGCAGTCAATCCGGAGGTCAGCGTAGCAATCAGCCCCAGCATTTT. This sequence encodes CASSQSGGQRSNQPQHF.